This entry concerns a single T cell receptor (beta chain). What it binds is unknown. These data belong to a study of T cells after yellow fever vaccination. Notes on the study in general: Booster samples showed a return of most primary-vaccination clones (roughly 96% CD4, approximately 85% CD8). Abundant clonotypes (contaminants from the bulk population) could be present in FACS-sorted repertoires.

In making TCR cDNA, 5'RACE template switching added a universal primer site and UMIs to it. TCRdb passed the 5' RACE reads through MiXCR, listing each CDR3 protein once. The table includes 500,000 to 650,000 distinct CDR3 sequences, roughly 17% detected once. Sequencing was performed on PBMCs, taken less than 6 days after the first yellow fever vaccination. The clonotype was recovered from a man younger than 35 who received the YFV17D yellow fever vaccine.

CDR3 residues: CSARRRVFGAMNTEAFF. CDR3 in DNA: TGCAGTGCTAGACGGAGGGTTTTCGGGGCAATGAACACTGAAGCTTTCTTT. The V call is TRBV20-1, the J call TRBJ1-1; the D gene is possibly TRBD1 (5 bases). V lost 2 bases and J lost 0, with 19 bases in between. The CDR3 runs 17 residues. Per the germline V gene, CDR1 is DFQATT and CDR2 is SNEGSKA (reference sequence).